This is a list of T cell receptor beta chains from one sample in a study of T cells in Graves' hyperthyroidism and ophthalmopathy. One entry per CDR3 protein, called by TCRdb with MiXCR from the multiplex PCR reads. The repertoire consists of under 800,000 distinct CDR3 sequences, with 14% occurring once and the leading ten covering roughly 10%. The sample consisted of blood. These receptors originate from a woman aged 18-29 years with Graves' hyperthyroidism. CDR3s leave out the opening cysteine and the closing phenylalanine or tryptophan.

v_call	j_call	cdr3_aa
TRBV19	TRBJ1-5	ASSRQDLGNQPQH
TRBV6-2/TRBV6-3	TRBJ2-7	ASRPARLETYEQY
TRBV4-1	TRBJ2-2	ASSHGGRYTGELF
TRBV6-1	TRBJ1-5	ASSEVQPNQPQH
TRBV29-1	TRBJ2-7	SVGDSTYEQY
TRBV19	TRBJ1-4	ASTTTGTANEKLF
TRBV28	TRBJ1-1	ASSLMIKPAF
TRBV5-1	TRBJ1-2	ASSSPGLAGPQAYGYT
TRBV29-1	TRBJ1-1	SVDVGVQAF
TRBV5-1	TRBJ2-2	ASSLAEQGPYDAGELF
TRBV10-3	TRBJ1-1	AISESETGEAF
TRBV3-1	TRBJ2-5	ASSEWGEEETQY
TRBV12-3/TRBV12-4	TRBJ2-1	ASSLTSGLSNEQF
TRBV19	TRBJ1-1	ASRYSRFVGTEAF
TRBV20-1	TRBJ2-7	SARVAGIHEQY
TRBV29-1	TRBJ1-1	SGGDSYTEAF
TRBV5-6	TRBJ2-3	ASSFLSGSPTDTQY
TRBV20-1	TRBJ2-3	SARDRLAGADTQY
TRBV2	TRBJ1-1	ASTSRTGGTEAF
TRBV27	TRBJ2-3	ASSLRASGGTDTQY
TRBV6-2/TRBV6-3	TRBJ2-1	ASKVKGDEQF
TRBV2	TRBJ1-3	ASSPLGGNTIY
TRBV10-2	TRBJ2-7	ASSELADPTSGQY
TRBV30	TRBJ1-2	AWRRTGVQGYT
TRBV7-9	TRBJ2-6	ASSPRRAPLSGANVLT
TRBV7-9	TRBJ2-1	ASRPRPRLKESSYNEQF
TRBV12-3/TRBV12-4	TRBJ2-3	ASNPQRGTDTQY
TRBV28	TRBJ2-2	ASSLGTGITGELF
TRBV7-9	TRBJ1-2	ASSPKAGQGINYGYT
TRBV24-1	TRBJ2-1	ATSVERSNEQF
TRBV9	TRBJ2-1	ASSVGGRGNEQF
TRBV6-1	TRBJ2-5	ASSTGPRETQY
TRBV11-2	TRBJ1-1	ASSLNLGNTEAF
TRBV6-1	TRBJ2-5	ASTTSPPGLAEETQY
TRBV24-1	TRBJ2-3	ATSEQRGGVRDTQY
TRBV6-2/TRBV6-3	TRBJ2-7	ASSLTRTGSTGYEQY